The entry below describes one TCR beta chain. This sample is part of a study of blood T cell repertoires in COVID-19. Study-level information: Acute-phase and convalescent COVID-19 samples originated in the United States, Italy and Spain.

CDR1 is SQVTM, CDR2 ANQGSEA, per germline. The CDR3 is 13 amino acids. V was cut by 4 bases and J by 3 bases, with 12 bases left in between. TCRdb keeps only in-frame clones here, not all; method: immunoSEQ multiplex PCR. The sample lists under 300,000 clones, around 89% occurring once. The genes are TRBV29-1 and TRBJ1-2; D unclear. Sample: PBMCs or T cells enriched from blood (not recorded which). The source is a man aged 40-50 years who had recovered from COVID-19. CDR3 residues: CSVGIGGDYGYTF. In nucleotides, the CDR3 is TGCAGCGTTGGCATAGGAGGTGACTATGGCTACACCTTC. Supplemented by reference TRBV29-1 and TRBJ1-2, the full variable domain reads SAVISQKPSRDICQRGTSLTIQCQVDSQVTMMFWYRQQPGQSLTLIATANQGSEATYESGFVIDKFPISRPNLTFSTLTVSNMSPEDSSIYLCSVGIGGDYGYTFGSGTRLTVV.